The present T cell receptor beta chain was sequenced within a study of control samples from healthy donors and cancer patients. The germline V gene has CDR1 LGHDT and CDR2 YNNKEL (reference sequence). CDR3 length equals 12 residues. The V and J ends lost 3 bases and 4 bases respectively, with 6 bases between them. The table came from immunoSEQ multiplex PCR; TCRdb's copy has only in-frame clones and leaves some out. This table holds 100,000 to 150,000 clones, roughly 92% found once. The rearrangement links TRBV3-1 (or the pseudogene TRBV3-2) to TRBJ1-2, with unresolved D. Sequenced input: PBMCs. The origin of this receptor is an elderly man with head and neck cancer. The CDR3 region is CASSHLSYGYTF. The CDR3 DNA reads as TGTGCCAGCAGCCACCTCTCCTATGGCTACACCTTC.